One and the same sample provided the 15 T cell receptor beta chains below, sequenced in a study of blood T cell repertoires in COVID-19. Libraries were prepared by immunoSEQ multiplex PCR; TCRdb keeps only in-frame clonotypes and omits some of them. The sample has 250,000 to 300,000 clones, about 89% seen once. The sequenced material came from peripheral blood. The receptors were gathered from a man aged 40-49 years with acute or convalescent COVID-19.

The rearrangement joins TRBV29-1 to TRBJ2-3; 15 nucleotides line up with TRBD2. Unmatched junction bases numbered 5, after V lost 4 bases and J lost 0 bases. Germline V gene sequence: CDR1 SQVTM, CDR2 ANQGSEA. The CDR3 loop spans 17 amino acids. The CDR3 here is CSVAGTSGGTSTDTQYF. The CDR3, as DNA: TGCAGCGTTGCCGGGACTAGCGGGGGGACTAGCACAGATACGCAGTATTTT.

The V gene is TRBV11-3, the J gene TRBJ2-1, with TRBD1 matching 10 bases. Germline V CDR1 and CDR2: SGHNT, YENEEA. V trimming: 4 bases; J trimming: 8 bases; junction bases outside the gene matches: 8. This CDR3 has 15 amino acids. The DNA of the CDR3 is TGTGCCAGCAGCTCGGGGACAGGGGTCTTCGATGAGCAGTTCTTC. Its protein product is CASSSGTGVFDEQFF.

The V gene is TRBV9, the J gene TRBJ1-5; no clear D. The CDR3 sequence is 12 residues long. Germline values: CDR1 SGDLS, CDR2 YYNGEE. V lost 0 bases and J lost 6, with 4 bases in between. This CDR3 is CASSVVVQPQHF. Written as DNA, the CDR3 is TGTGCCAGCAGCGTAGTCGTTCAGCCCCAGCATTTT.

The rearrangement links TRBV5-4 to TRBJ2-7, with 8 bases lining up with TRBD2. Germline V CDR1 and CDR2: SGHNT, YYREEE (reference sequence). The CDR3 is 15 residues long. With 4 bases clipped from V and 6 bases from J, the junction kept 12 bases outside the gene matches. The CDR3 spells CASSPGVAGRGEQYF. The CDR3 DNA is TGTGCCAGCAGCCCCGGGGTAGCGGGGAGGGGCGAGCAGTACTTC.

The chain joins TRBV6-6 to TRBJ2-7, with 7 bases identical to TRBD1. CDR3 length equals 15 residues. Germline lookup yields CDR1 MNHNY and CDR2 SVGAGI (reference sequence). V was clipped by 5 bases and J by 1 base; unmatched bases: 8. The CDR3 DNA reads as TGTGCCAGCAGTGCCCCCGGGACAGCATCCTACGAGCAGTACTTC. It codes for CASSAPGTASYEQYF.

The V call is TRBV5-6, the J call TRBJ2-7; D uncertain. Trimming pared 3 bases from V and 2 bases from J, leaving 9 bases between. The CDR3 has 13 amino acids. Germline values: CDR1 SGHDT, CDR2 YYEEEE. CDR3 in DNA: TGTGCCAGCAGCTCCGTCTATACCTACGAGCAGTACTTC. It yields the protein CASSSVYTYEQYF.

The chain carries TRBV5-4 and TRBJ1-5; 9 nucleotides line up with TRBD1. The V segment lost 2 bases and the J segment 6 bases; nucleotides outside the gene matches: 6. Germline assignment: CDR1 SGHNT and CDR2 YYREEE (reference sequence). CDR3 length: 15 amino acids. The CDR3 nucleotides read TGTGCCAGCAGCTTACCGGGACAGGGAGGTCAGCCCCAGCATTTT. Translating it yields CASSLPGQGGQPQHF.

This clone appeared once. The gene calls are TRBV5-1 and TRBJ2-7; D perhaps matches TRBD2 (5 bases). CDR1 and CDR2 (germline): SGHRS, YFSETQ. V shed 5 bases and J shed 0 bases, with 6 bases lying between them. The CDR3 length is 12 residues. This CDR3 reads CASRDSSYEQYF. CDR3 DNA: TGCGCCAGCAGGGACTCCTCCTACGAGCAGTACTTC.

The chain couples TRBV30 to TRBJ2-7, with TRBD1 matching over 8 bases. The CDR3 contains 13 residues. Germline CDR1 GTSNPN, CDR2 SVGIG (reference sequence). Trimming cost V 3 bases and J 3 bases; bases outside gene matches: 4. The CDR3 loop reads CAWSRGRDYEQYF. CDR3 in DNA: TGTGCCTGGAGCAGGGGGCGCGACTACGAGCAGTACTTC. The variable domain in full, with the rest retrieved from reference TRBV30 and TRBJ2-7, is SQTIHQWPATLVQPVGSPLSLECTVEGTSNPNLYWYRQAAGRGLQLLFYSVGIGQISSEVPQNLSASRPQDRQFILSSKKLLLSDSGFYLCAWSRGRDYEQYFGPGTRLTVT.

This chain uses TRBV2 with TRBJ1-1; D is possibly TRBD1 (5 bases). V was clipped by 6 bases and J by 1 base, with 15 bases between them. Germline V gene data show CDR1 as SNHLY and CDR2 as FYNNEI. CDR3 length equals 15 residues. Here the CDR3 reads CASRPRGRGNTEAFF. The CDR3 coding sequence is TGTGCCAGCAGGCCCCGGGGGAGGGGGAACACTGAAGCTTTCTTT.

This clone was counted between two and nine times. The chain is built from TRBV6-2 or TRBV6-3 and TRBJ1-1, with D uncertain. CDR1 is MNHEY, CDR2 SVGEGT, per germline. This CDR3 region has 15 residues. Between the trimmed V and J ends, which lost 5 bases and 1 base, there was a span of 14 bases. The CDR3 here is CASSSAGSANTEAFF. CDR3 in DNA: TGTGCCAGCAGTAGTGCAGGTTCGGCGAACACTGAAGCTTTCTTT.

The J gene is TRBJ2-7, the V gene TRBV3-1 (or the pseudogene TRBV3-2), with D perhaps matching TRBD2 (6 bases). The CDR3 spans 14 residues. The V end lost 4 bases, the J end lost 0 bases, and 10 bases lay between the germline ends. The germline V gene encodes CDR1 LGHDT and CDR2 YNNKEL (reference sequence). The CDR3 DNA sequence: TGTGCCAGCAGCCGCGGGGCAGGCTCCTACGAGCAGTACTTC. Translated: CASSRGAGSYEQYF.

CDR3 coding DNA: TGTGCCAGCAGCTTAAGCAGGGGCGAGGAGACCCAGTACTTC. It codes for CASSLSRGEETQYF. This chain joins TRBV7-3 and TRBJ2-5; tentatively, D is TRBD1 (6 bases). The germline V gene has CDR1 SGHTA and CDR2 FQGTGA. This CDR3 spans 14 amino acids. Deletions cut 1 base from V and 5 bases from J, with 11 bases between.

The chain has TRBV12-3 or TRBV12-4 and TRBJ2-1; D possibly corresponds to TRBD1 (6 bases). The CDR3 covers 13 residues. V lost 4 bases and J 7 bases, leaving 11 bases between the germline ends. The CDR3 sequence is CASSWRRGNEQFF. The CDR3 DNA reads TGTGCCAGCAGTTGGCGTAGGGGGAATGAGCAGTTCTTC.

The chain combines TRBV20-1 with TRBJ2-5; no firm D call. This CDR3 has 10 amino acids. The V end was cut by 5 bases, the J end by 3 bases, with 4 bases between. Germline V gene lookup returns CDR1 DFQATT and CDR2 SNEGSKA (reference sequence). The CDR3 DNA follows: TGCAGTGCTTCTAAAGAGACCCAGTACTTC. This codes for CSASKETQYF.